Listed below are T cell receptor beta chains from one sample, sequenced in a study of response to subunit inactivated influenza vaccine. TCRdb reanalysed the RT-PCR reads using MiXCR and keeps one entry per CDR3 protein. The data hold around 200,000 distinct CDR3 sequences, with around 9.2% observed a single time. Source: non-naive T cells sorted from PBMCs, taken on the day of vaccination. All receptors derive from a man between 50 and 59 years old who received an inactivated influenza vaccine. Each CDR3 is given with its conserved first and last residue. Each record gives: CDR3 protein, CDR3 length, V gene, clone size. Only part of the rows carry a size: once, few, many, or a class if the clone is expanded.

cdr3_aa: CASSQDYTQYF
cdr3_length: 11
v_call: TRBV14
clone_size: many

cdr3_aa: CSARDPTGSFNQPQHF
cdr3_length: 16
v_call: TRBV20-1
clone_size: .

cdr3_aa: CASGLAGVLEQFF
cdr3_length: 13
v_call: TRBV27
clone_size: many

cdr3_aa: CASGTSGSRGRNEQFF
cdr3_length: 16
v_call: TRBV6-5
clone_size: many

cdr3_aa: CSVEPWGAETQYF
cdr3_length: 13
v_call: TRBV29-1
clone_size: medium-sized

cdr3_aa: CASSLVQGTGRLNTEAFF
cdr3_length: 18
v_call: TRBV11-2
clone_size: .

cdr3_aa: CAIGAPADTQYF
cdr3_length: 12
v_call: TRBV10-3
clone_size: .

cdr3_aa: CASSQLDSGSYNEQFF
cdr3_length: 16
v_call: TRBV14
clone_size: .

cdr3_aa: CASSLAALAGTDTQYF
cdr3_length: 16
v_call: TRBV12-3/TRBV12-4
clone_size: few

cdr3_aa: CASSSGGSHTDTQYF
cdr3_length: 15
v_call: TRBV28
clone_size: few

cdr3_aa: CASSPPRTSLLGDTQYF
cdr3_length: 17
v_call: TRBV18
clone_size: few

cdr3_aa: CASSLQTGAYGYTF
cdr3_length: 14
v_call: TRBV5-5
clone_size: few

cdr3_aa: CASSRSAGIDNSPLHF
cdr3_length: 16
v_call: TRBV3-1
clone_size: .

cdr3_aa: CASSLGSRTHTGELFF
cdr3_length: 16
v_call: TRBV5-1
clone_size: few

cdr3_aa: CASSPFRSGDIIYEQYF
cdr3_length: 17
v_call: TRBV14
clone_size: .

cdr3_aa: CASTLQIAGWARDTQYF
cdr3_length: 17
v_call: TRBV12-3/TRBV12-4
clone_size: .

cdr3_aa: CSAKIGSGSYNEQFF
cdr3_length: 15
v_call: TRBV20-1
clone_size: .

cdr3_aa: CASSLDLGQQAFF
cdr3_length: 13
v_call: TRBV7-9
clone_size: .